Reported below is one TCR beta chain. The antigen remains undetermined. The data stem from a study of cytomegalovirus exposure and HLA in healthy donors. Study-level information: A later analysis reported the roughly 120 validation repertoires used the same platform as the approximately 670 first-cohort repertoires.

Study findings and constraints: Rarity held for most TCR sequences, but there were some public TCRs that occurred in many donors. Using the classifier, cytomegalovirus status was reportedly diagnosed with high specificity and sensitivity.

The assay was immunoSEQ multiplex PCR, and TCRdb's table has in-frame clones only and misses some. Among about 360,000 clones listed, 75% to 90% were seen once. The germline V and J ends were trimmed by 6 bases and 1 base, with 13 bases remaining between them. The CDR3 totals 15 residues. CDR1 MNHEY and CDR2 SMNVEV come from the germline V gene (reference sequence). This TCR was recovered from a woman under 30 in good health and CMV-seronegative. V and J are TRBV27 and TRBJ1-3, with D possibly being TRBD1 (6 bases). Sequenced input: PBMCs. CDR3 protein: CASRVRGQSGNTIYF. The CDR3 DNA reads TGTGCCAGCAGGGTACGGGGACAATCTGGAAACACCATATATTTT.